Listed here is a single T cell receptor (beta chain). Just one base apart from a much larger clone, this may be a read error. The same CDR3 is also encoded by other DNA sequences in this sample. This sample is part of a study of metastatic and nonmetastatic thyroid tumors. Study-level information: Repertoires from malignant and benign thyroid patients were compared across blood and tumor or nodule tissue.

Not a single patient had been given any form of treatment at any point before undergoing thyroid surgery. As handled by the study authors: The study took CDR3 differences across clinicopathological groups and made a distant-metastasis classifier for papillary thyroid cancer from them. Through MiXCR, TCRdb re-clonotyped the PCR reads. TCRdb assigned the V and J calls; the authors' analysis was not used. The sample includes fewer than 30,000 clones, around 15% of them seen just once. Germline V gene data show CDR1 as SGHDT and CDR2 as YYEEEE. The CDR3 is 11 residues long. This rearrangement joins TRBV5-6 to TRBJ2-7; D not resolved. The sequence derives from a female donor with papillary thyroid cancer or a benign thyroid nodule (not recorded which). Some clones in this sample may be carry-over from other donors' samples. Sequencing input: blood. The DNA of the CDR3 is TGCGCCAGCAGCCATACCTACGAGCAGTACTTC. It specifies CASSHTYEQYF.